This T cell receptor beta chain is drawn from a study of spatial heterogeneity in lung cancer (dated by TCRdb to between 2017 and 2020). With respect to the entire study: Beta-chain transcripts were consistently detected in greater numbers than alpha-chain transcripts, which likely reflects a higher abundance of beta-chain transcripts. Nonsynonymous mutation counts, determined by whole-exome sequencing of tumor tissue, were related to features of the TCR repertoire. At surgery, both alpha and beta chains were TCR-sequenced in 220 tumor regions, fewer than 85 matched nontumor lung samples and some 58 PBMC samples. In non-small cell lung cancer, the study made a quantitative comparison of TCR alpha and beta repertoires among multiple tumor regions, matched nontumor lung and blood. In the raw uncorrected reads, each unique combination of TCR and UMI appeared more than ten times on average.

This clonotype was recorded at least ten times. Its antigen is not yet known. No much larger clone exists at a distance of one base, and base qualities are not known. From cysteine to phenylalanine, the CDR3 is 12 amino acids long. The kept DNA is CDR3 alone, 36 bases in frame from the first base. Looking up the germline V gene yields CDR1 SGHRS and CDR2 YFSETQ. V loses 6 bases of germline sequence and J loses 3 bases, and the interval between the two ends is 9 bases. The study at large found these results: Additional single-cell paired TCR alpha and beta sequencing was considered necessary to confirm, at a functional level, the hypothesis that regional TCRs recognize regional mutations. Ubiquitous expanded tumor TCRs showed up in blood more often at tumor resection than at routine follow-up.

Libraries were made using 5' RACE. The instrument given in TCRdb is NextSeq 500. To allow correction of PCR and sequencing errors, the TCR library protocol tagged every TCR cDNA molecule with a unique molecular identifier. In the original analysis: TCR identification, UMI-based error correction and CDR3 extraction were all carried out with Decombinator tools. Expanded TCRs were defined as those above a frequency of 2 per 1,000, corresponding to the top 1% of the tumor frequency distribution. Rényi diversity was computed with the R vegan package after subsampling each repertoire 100 times to 5,000 TCRs. CDR3 similarity networks were built from amino acid triplet string-kernel similarity, connecting CDR3s with pairwise similarity above 0.82. The public sequencing data were trimmed at Q25 with fastp and processed into clonotypes with MiXCR by TCRdb, which kept only in-frame beta chains. All rows with the same CDR3 protein become a single entry with the most common DNA and genes. V and J calls and clone size were set by TCRdb, not the authors. The sample table records 20,000 to 25,000 distinct CDR3 sequences; 5.5% to 7.5% of these occur just once. The ten largest clones capture approximately 15% of the sample.

The sample's time point label, decoded: sample taken at primary tumor resection. Samples were obtained from about 69 patients with early-stage, untreated non-small cell lung cancer from the lung TRACERx cohort. Without any cell sorting, TCR sequencing was performed on whole RNA extracted either from tumor and nontumor lung tissue or from cryopreserved PBMC samples. Patients were selected for TCR sequencing only if sufficient RNA was available from at least two tumor regions. This sequence originates from a male donor with early-stage non-small cell lung cancer. The starting material was PBMCs, obtained at surgery. The sequence joins TRBV5-1 to TRBJ1-2; TRBD1 is possibly the D segment (6 matching bases). The encoded CDR3 is CASKKGDYGYTF. The DNA is TGCGCCAGCAAGAAGGGGGACTATGGCTACACCTTC.